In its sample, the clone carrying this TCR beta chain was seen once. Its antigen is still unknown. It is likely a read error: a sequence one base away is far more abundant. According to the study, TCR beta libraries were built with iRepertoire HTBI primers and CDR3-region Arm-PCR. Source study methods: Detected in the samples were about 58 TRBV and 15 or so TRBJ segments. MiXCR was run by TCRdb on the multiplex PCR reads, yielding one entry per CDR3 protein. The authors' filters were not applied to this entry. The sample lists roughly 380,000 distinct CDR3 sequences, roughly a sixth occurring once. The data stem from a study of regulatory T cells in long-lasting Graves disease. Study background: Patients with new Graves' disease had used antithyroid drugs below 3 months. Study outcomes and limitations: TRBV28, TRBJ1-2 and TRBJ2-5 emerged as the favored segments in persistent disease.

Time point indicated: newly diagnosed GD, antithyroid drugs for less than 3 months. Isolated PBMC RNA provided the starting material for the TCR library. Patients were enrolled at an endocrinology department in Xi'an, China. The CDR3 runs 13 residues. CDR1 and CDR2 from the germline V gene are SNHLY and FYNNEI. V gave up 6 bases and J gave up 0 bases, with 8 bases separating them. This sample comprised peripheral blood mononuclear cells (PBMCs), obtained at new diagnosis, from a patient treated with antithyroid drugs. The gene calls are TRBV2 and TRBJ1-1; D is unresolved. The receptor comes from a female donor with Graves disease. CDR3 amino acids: CASSDQMNTEAFF. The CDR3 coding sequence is TGTGCCAGCAGCGACCAGATGAACACTGAAGCTTTCTTT. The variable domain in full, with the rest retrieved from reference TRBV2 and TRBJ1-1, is EPEVTQTPSHQVTQMGQEVILRCVPISNHLYFYWYRQILGQKVEFLVSFYNNEISEKSEIFDDQFSVERPDGSNFTLKIRSTKLEDSAMYFCASSDQMNTEAFFGQGTRLTVV.